Shown below are 18 T cell receptor beta chains from a single sample sequenced in a study of T cell changes during pregnancy in multiple sclerosis. The assay was immunoSEQ multiplex PCR, and TCRdb's table has in-frame clones only and misses some. This sample has around 100,000 clones, with more than 85% found just once. The material was peripheral blood, obtained in the third trimester of pregnancy. The receptor source for this set is a female donor with multiple sclerosis, enrolled in a pregnancy study.

This clone was detected once. CDR3 coding DNA: TGTGCCTGGAGCACAGGGTACGAGCAGTACTTC. It specifies CAWSTGYEQYF. The chain employs TRBV30 and TRBJ2-7; TRBD1 might be the D (6 bases). Trimming stripped 3 bases from V and 4 bases from J, with 7 bases between. The CDR3 consists of 11 residues. In germline, CDR1 is GTSNPN, CDR2 SVGIG (reference sequence).

V and J are TRBV5-1 and TRBJ2-2; TRBD2 agrees at 13 bases. The V segment lost 2 bases and the J segment 1 base; nucleotides outside the gene matches: 14. Germline loops: CDR1 SGHRS, CDR2 YFSETQ. The CDR3 has 21 amino acids. In nucleotides, the CDR3 is TGCGCCAGCAGCTTCCGGAAGCCGGGACTAGCGGGGATTTTGAACACCGGGGAGCTGTTTTTT. It codes for CASSFRKPGLAGILNTGELFF.

The chain recombines TRBV5-1 with TRBJ2-2; D remains ambiguous. CDR3 length: 13 amino acids. Germline CDR1 SGHRS, CDR2 YFSETQ. The V and J ends lost 2 bases and 4 bases respectively, with 6 bases between them. CDR3 DNA: TGCGCCAGCAGCTTTGGGCGCACCGGGGAGCTGTTTTTT. This encodes CASSFGRTGELFF.

The chain uses TRBV28 and TRBJ1-1; a weak D match, TRBD1 (5 bases). Germline CDR1 is MDHEN and CDR2 is SYDVKM. The CDR3 totals 16 residues. The V gene lost 5 bases and the J gene lost 1 base, with 17 bases spanning the gap. CDR3: CASSPHRIGENTEAFF. In DNA, the CDR3 is TGTGCCAGCAGTCCTCACCGTATAGGGGAGAACACTGAAGCTTTCTTT.

This rearrangement joins TRBV10-3 to TRBJ2-7; TRBD1 matches at 7 bases. Germline CDR1 ENHRY, CDR2 SYGVKD. Trimming cost V 6 bases and J 4 bases; bases outside gene matches: 6. The CDR3 covers 13 residues. CDR3 in DNA: TGTGCCATCAGGCCGGGACAGCCTTACGAGCAGTACTTC. Its protein is CAIRPGQPYEQYF.

The chain combines TRBV27 with TRBJ1-2; TRBD1 agrees at 9 bases. The CDR3 covers 13 residues. V lost 6 bases to trimming and J lost 6 bases; unmatched junction nucleotides: 5. Germline lookup yields CDR1 MNHEY and CDR2 SMNVEV (reference sequence). In DNA, the CDR3 is TGTGCCAGCAGACGGACAGGGGATCATGGCTACACCTTC. Translation: CASRRTGDHGYTF.

The chain recombines TRBV19 with TRBJ1-1, with a possible D match to TRBD1 (6 bases). This CDR3 has 17 residues. Trimming shortened V by 5 bases and J by 0 bases, and 19 bases separated the two germline ends. CDR1 LNHDA and CDR2 SQIVND come from the germline V gene (reference sequence). DNA for the CDR3: TGTGCCAGTAGTCCCAGGGGACGGGGGGCCATGAACACTGAAGCTTTCTTT. Amino acid sequence: CASSPRGRGAMNTEAFF.

The V gene is TRBV7-8, the J gene TRBJ1-1, with 9 bases that match TRBD1. This CDR3 spans 13 amino acids. J was trimmed by 6 bases and V by 4 bases; bases with no gene match: 3. Germline V lookup: CDR1 SGHVS, CDR2 FQNEAQ. The CDR3 DNA reads as TGTGCCAGCAGCTGGGACAGGGATGCTGAAGCTTTCTTT. It specifies CASSWDRDAEAFF.

The V gene is TRBV6-6, the J gene TRBJ1-4; no definite D call. The V gene lost 7 bases and the J gene lost 5 bases, with 14 bases spanning the gap. The CDR3 is 14 residues long. Germline CDR1 and CDR2: MNHNY and SVGAGI (reference sequence). The CDR3 loop is CASTSAAANEKLFF. The CDR3 nucleotides read TGTGCCAGCACATCCGCGGCAGCCAATGAAAAACTGTTTTTT.

This chain uses TRBV29-1 with TRBJ2-5; TRBD1 matches 8 bases. The J segment lost 7 bases and the V segment lost 7 bases, leaving 8 bases of the junction unmatched. The CDR3 length is 12 residues. Germline CDR1 and CDR2: SQVTM and ANQGSEA. CDR3 in amino acids: CSDVQGAGTQYF. The CDR3 coding sequence is TGCAGCGATGTTCAGGGGGCTGGGACCCAGTACTTC.

The chain links TRBV10-3 to TRBJ1-4; TRBD1 agrees at 10 bases. V dropped 2 bases and J dropped 8; count of bases not matched to a gene: 5. The CDR3 has 15 amino acids. The germline V gene encodes CDR1 ENHRY and CDR2 SYGVKD. CDR3 in DNA: TGTGCCATCAGTGAGCTGCCGGGACAGGGGGAAAAACTGTTTTTT. Encoded protein: CAISELPGQGEKLFF.

CDR3 amino acids: CASSELQGNTEAFF. The CDR3 DNA reads as TGCGCCAGCAGCGAATTACAGGGGAACACTGAAGCTTTCTTT. This chain joins TRBV5-1 and TRBJ1-1, with D possibly being TRBD1 (6 bases). The CDR3 extends over 14 amino acids. Germline V gene sequence: CDR1 SGHRS, CDR2 YFSETQ. The germline V and J ends were trimmed by 4 bases and 1 base, with 11 bases remaining between them.

The V call is TRBV10-3, the J call TRBJ2-1; possible D gene TRBD2, 6 bases. Germline loops: CDR1 ENHRY, CDR2 SYGVKD. V lost 3 bases to trimming and J lost 8 bases, with 11 bases between them. The CDR3 has 13 amino acids. CDR3 amino acids: CAISDPRRDEQFF. The CDR3 DNA reads TGTGCCATCAGTGATCCGAGGAGGGATGAGCAGTTCTTC.

This sequence joins TRBV7-9 and TRBJ1-6; 10 bases match TRBD1. This CDR3 comprises 15 residues. The junction had 3 bases not matched to a gene; V was cut back by 3 bases and J by 7 bases. Per germline, CDR1 SEHNR and CDR2 FQNEAQ (reference sequence). The CDR3, as DNA: TGTGCCAGCAGCTTCGGGGACAGGGGAAATTCACCCCTCCACTTT. It translates to CASSFGDRGNSPLHF.

The table lists this clone with a count of one. The chain has TRBV6-5 and TRBJ2-5; TRBD2 is a possible D gene (6 bases). The CDR3 totals 16 residues. CDR1 and CDR2 from the germline V gene are MNHEY and SVGAGI. V gave up 0 bases and J gave up 5 bases, with 16 bases separating them. In nucleotides, the CDR3 is TGTGCCAGCAGTTACTCCGGTGGGGTTGGAGGGGAGACCCAGTACTTC. Protein: CASSYSGGVGGETQYF.

The chain links TRBV2 to TRBJ1-1, with TRBD1 matching over 7 bases. Germline V gives CDR1 SNHLY, CDR2 FYNNEI. V lost 7 bases to trimming and J lost 5 bases; unmatched junction nucleotides: 13. This CDR3 spans 15 amino acids. The CDR3 nucleotides are TGTGCCAGCAAAGGACAGGTATTGGGGTGGACTGAAGCTTTCTTT. It translates to CASKGQVLGWTEAFF.

This chain uses TRBV11-2 with TRBJ2-5; TRBD2 matches at 11 bases. CDR3 length: 17 amino acids. The V gene end was trimmed by 2 bases and the J gene end by 4 bases; junction bases not matched to a gene: 9. Germline lookup yields CDR1 SGHAT and CDR2 FQNNGV. In DNA, the CDR3 is TGTGCCAGCAGCTTACAACTAGCGGGAGCAGGGCGAGAGACCCAGTACTTC. Protein product: CASSLQLAGAGRETQYF.

This chain connects TRBV27 to TRBJ2-3; weak D call: TRBD2 (5 bases). Deletions cut 5 bases from V and 1 base from J, with 10 bases between. CDR1 is MNHEY and CDR2 is SMNVEV in the germline V gene (reference sequence). The CDR3 has 14 amino acids. This CDR3 is CASSPWTRTDTQYF. CDR3 nucleotide sequence: TGTGCCAGCAGTCCCTGGACTCGCACAGATACGCAGTATTTT.